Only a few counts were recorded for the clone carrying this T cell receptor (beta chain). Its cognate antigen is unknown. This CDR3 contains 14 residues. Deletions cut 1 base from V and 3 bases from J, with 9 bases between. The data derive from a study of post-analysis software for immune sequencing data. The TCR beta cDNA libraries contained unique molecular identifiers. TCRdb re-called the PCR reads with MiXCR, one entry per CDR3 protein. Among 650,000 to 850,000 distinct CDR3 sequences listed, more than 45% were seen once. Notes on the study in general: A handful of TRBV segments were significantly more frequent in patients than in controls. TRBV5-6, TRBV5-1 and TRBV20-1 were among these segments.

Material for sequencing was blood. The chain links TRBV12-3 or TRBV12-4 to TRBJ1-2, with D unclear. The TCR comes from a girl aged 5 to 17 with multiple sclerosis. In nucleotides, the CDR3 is TGTGCCAGCAGTTTAGAGGGCAGCCACTATGGCTACACCTTC. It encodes CASSLEGSHYGYTF.